This T cell receptor beta chain was profiled in a study of regulatory T cells in long-lasting Graves disease. Overall study results and limits: TRBV28, TRBJ1-2 and TRBJ2-5 emerged as the favored segments in persistent disease.

The time point here: persistent/refractory GD, antithyroid drugs over 5 years with positive TRAb. PBMCs were the source of the RNA used for TCR sequencing. Germline lookup yields CDR1 MNHNS and CDR2 SASEGT. The CDR3 loop spans 15 amino acids. Unmatched junction bases numbered 8, after V lost 5 bases and J lost 3 bases. As to this clonotype: Its target is unknown.

The TCR beta library used iRepertoire HTBI primers with Arm-PCR amplification of CDR3. Methods used by the authors: Looking across samples, the authors found some 60 TRBV and 14 to 15 TRBJ segments. One entry per CDR3 protein results from TCRdb running MiXCR on the multiplex PCR reads. The V and J calls come from TCRdb's annotation, not from the publication. The data show 400,000 to 500,000 distinct CDR3 sequences, under 25% seen once. The chain couples TRBV6-1 to TRBJ2-7; 9 bases line up with TRBD2. This receptor was identified in a female donor with Graves disease. The source material was peripheral blood mononuclear cells (PBMCs), sampled when the disease was refractory, from a patient treated with antithyroid drugs. CDR3 bases: TGTGCCAGCAGTACATTAGCGGGGGAAATCTACGAGCAGTACTTC. Protein product: CASSTLAGEIYEQYF.